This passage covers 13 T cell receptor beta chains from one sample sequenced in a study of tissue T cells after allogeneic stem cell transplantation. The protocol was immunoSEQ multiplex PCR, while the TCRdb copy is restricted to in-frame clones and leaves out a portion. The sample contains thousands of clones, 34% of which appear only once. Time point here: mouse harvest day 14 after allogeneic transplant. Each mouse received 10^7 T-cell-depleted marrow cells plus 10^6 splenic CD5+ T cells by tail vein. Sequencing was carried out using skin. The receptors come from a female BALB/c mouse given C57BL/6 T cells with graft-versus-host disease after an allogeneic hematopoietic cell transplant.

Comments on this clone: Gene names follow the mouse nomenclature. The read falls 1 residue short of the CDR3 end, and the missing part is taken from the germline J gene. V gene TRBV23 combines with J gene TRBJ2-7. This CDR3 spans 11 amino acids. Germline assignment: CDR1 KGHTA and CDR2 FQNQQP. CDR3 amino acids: CSSSRQYEQYF. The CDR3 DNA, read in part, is TGCTCCAGCAGTCGGCAGTATGAACAGTAC. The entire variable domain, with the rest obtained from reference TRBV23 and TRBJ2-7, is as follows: DAAVTQKPRYLIKMKGQEAEMKCIPEKGHTAVFWYQQKQSKELKFLIYFQNQQPLDQIDMVKERFSAVCPSSSLCSLGIRTCEAEDSALYLCSSSRQYEQYFGPGTRLTVL.

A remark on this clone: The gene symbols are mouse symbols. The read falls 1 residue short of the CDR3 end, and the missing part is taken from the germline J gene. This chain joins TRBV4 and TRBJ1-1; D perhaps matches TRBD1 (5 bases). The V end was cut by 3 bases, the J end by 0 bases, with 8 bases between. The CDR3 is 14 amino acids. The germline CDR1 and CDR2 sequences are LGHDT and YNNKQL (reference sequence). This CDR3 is CASSYMGANTEVFF. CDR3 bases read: TGTGCCAGCAGCTATATGGGGGCAAACACAGAAGTCTTC. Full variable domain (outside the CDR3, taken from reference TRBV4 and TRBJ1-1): ETAVFQTPNYHVTQVGNEVSFNCKQTLGHDTMYWYKQDSKKLLKIMFSYNNKQLIVNETVPRRFSPQSSDKAHLNLRIKSVEPEDSAVYLCASSYMGANTEVFFGKGTRLTVV.

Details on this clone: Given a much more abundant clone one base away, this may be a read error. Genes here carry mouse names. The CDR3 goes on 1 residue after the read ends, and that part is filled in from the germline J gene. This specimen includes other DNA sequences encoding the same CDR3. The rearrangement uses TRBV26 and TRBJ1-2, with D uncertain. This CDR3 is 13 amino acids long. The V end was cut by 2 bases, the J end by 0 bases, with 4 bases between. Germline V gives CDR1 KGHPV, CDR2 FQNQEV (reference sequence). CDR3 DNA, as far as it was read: TGTGCCAGCAGTCTGACAGCAAACTCCGACTACACC. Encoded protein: CASSLTANSDYT. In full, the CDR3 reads CASSLTANSDYTF.

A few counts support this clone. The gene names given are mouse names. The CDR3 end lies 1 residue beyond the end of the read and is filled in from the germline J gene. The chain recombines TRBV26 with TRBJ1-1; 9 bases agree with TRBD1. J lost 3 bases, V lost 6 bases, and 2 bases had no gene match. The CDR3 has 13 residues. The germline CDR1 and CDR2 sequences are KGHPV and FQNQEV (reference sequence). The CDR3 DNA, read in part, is TGTGCCAGCAGACAGGGGGCGGACACAGAAGTCTTC. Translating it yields CASRQGADTEVF. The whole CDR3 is CASRQGADTEVFF.

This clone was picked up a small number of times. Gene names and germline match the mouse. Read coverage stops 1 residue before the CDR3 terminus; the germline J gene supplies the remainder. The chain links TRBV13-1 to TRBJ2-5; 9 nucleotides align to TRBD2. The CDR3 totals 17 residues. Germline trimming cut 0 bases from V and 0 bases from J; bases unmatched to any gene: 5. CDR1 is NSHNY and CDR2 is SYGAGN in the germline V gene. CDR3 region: CASSDAIWGGNQDTQYF. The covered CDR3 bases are TGTGCCAGCAGTGATGCAATCTGGGGGGGTAACCAAGACACCCAGTAC.

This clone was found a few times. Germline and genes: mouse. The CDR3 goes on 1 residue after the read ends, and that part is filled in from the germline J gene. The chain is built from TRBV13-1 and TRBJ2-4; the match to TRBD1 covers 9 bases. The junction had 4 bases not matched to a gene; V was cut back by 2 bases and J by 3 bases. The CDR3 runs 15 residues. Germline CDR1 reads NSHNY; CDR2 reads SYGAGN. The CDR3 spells CASSENRGHQNTLYF. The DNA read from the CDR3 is TGTGCCAGCAGTGAGAACAGGGGGCACCAAAACACCTTGTAC.

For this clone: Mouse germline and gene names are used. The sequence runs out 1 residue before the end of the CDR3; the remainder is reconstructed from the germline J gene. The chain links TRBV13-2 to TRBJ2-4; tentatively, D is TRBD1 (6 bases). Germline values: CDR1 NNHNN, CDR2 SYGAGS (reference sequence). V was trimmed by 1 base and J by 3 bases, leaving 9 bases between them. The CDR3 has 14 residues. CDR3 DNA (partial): TGTGCCAGCGGTGATCCCAGGGGACAAAACACCTTGTAC. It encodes CASGDPRGQNTLY. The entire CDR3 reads CASGDPRGQNTLYF.

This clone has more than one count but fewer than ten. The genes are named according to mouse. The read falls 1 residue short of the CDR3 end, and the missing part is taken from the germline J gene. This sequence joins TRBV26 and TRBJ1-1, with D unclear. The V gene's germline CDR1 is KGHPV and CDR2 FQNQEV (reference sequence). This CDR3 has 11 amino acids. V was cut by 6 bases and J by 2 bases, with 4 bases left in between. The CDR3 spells CASSPNTEVFF. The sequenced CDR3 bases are TGTGCCAGCAGCCCCAACACAGAAGTCTTC.

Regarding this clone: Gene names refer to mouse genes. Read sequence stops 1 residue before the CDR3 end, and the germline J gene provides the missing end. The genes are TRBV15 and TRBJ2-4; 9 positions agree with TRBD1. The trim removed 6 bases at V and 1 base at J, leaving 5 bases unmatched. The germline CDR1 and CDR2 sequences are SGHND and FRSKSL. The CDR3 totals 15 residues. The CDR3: CASSIDRGGQNTLYF. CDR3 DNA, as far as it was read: TGTGCCAGCAGCATTGACAGGGGGGGTCAAAACACCTTGTAC.

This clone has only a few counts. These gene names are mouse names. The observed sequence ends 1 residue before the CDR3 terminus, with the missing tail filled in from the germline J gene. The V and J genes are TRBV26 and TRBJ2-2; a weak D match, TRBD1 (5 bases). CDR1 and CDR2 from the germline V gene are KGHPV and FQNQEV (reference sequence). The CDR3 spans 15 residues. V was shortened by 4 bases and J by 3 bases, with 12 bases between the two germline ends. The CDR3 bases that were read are TGTGCCAGCAGTCGGCAGGGAGAGGACACCGGGCAGCTCTAC. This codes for CASSRQGEDTGQLY. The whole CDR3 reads CASSRQGEDTGQLYF.

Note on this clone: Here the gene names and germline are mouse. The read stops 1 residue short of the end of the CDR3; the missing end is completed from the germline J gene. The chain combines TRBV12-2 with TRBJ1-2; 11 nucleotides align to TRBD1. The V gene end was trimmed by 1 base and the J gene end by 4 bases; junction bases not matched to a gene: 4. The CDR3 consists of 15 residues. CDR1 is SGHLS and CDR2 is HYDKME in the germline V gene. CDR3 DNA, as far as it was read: TGTGCCAGCTCTCTTGGACAGGGGGCGAGCTCCGACTACACC. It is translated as CASSLGQGASSDYT. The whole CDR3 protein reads CASSLGQGASSDYTF.

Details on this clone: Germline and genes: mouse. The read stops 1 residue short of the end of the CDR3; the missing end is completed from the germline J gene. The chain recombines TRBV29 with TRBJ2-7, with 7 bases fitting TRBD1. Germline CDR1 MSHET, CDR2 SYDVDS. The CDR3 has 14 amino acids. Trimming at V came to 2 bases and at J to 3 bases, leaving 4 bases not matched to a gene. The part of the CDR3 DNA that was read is TGTGCTAGCAGTTTAGGGGCAGGGGGCTATGAACAGTAC. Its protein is CASSLGAGGYEQY. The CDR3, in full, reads CASSLGAGGYEQYF.

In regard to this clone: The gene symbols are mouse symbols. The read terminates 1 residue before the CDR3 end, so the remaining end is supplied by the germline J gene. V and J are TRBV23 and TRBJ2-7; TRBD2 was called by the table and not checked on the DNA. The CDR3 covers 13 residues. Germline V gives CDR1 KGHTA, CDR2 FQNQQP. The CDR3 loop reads CSSSQRDLYEQYF. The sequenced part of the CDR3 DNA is TGCTCCAGCAGTCAACGGGACTTATATGAACAGTAC.